A selection of T cell receptor beta chains follows, all from one sample in a study of T cells in Graves' hyperthyroidism and ophthalmopathy. TCRdb re-derived calls from the multiplex PCR reads in MiXCR, one entry per CDR3 protein. There are a few hundred thousand distinct CDR3 sequences in the sample; approximately 14% occur only once, and about 5% lies in the top ten. The sequencing input was blood. These receptor sequences come from a woman aged 18 to 35 with Graves' hyperthyroidism. CDR3s include the opening cysteine and the closing phenylalanine or tryptophan. Fields, in order: J gene, V gene, clone size, D gene, CDR3 DNA, CDR3 protein. D genes are given only for firm matches. Clone size is shown for a subset of rows, as once, few, many or a class of expanded clone.

TRBJ2-3,TRBV20-1,NA,NA,TGCAGTGCGAGGAGGGGCCCAGATACGCAGTATTTT,CSARRGPDTQYF
TRBJ2-2,TRBV7-6,many,TRBD2,TGTGCCAGCAGCTTTTCGGTACTAGCGAAAAACACCGGGGAGCTGTTTTTT,CASSFSVLAKNTGELFF
TRBJ2-6,TRBV30,NA,NA,TGTGCCTGGAGTTCCGCGAGGGGCTTCCCCAGCTCTGGGGCCAACGTCCTGACTTTC,CAWSSARGFPSSGANVLTF
TRBJ1-1,TRBV19,many,NA,TGTGCCAGTAGTTATGATATTATGACTGAAGCTTTCTTT,CASSYDIMTEAFF
TRBJ2-2,TRBV18,many,TRBD2,TGTGCCAGCTCATCGGGACTAGCGGGGAACACCGGGGAGCTGTTTTTT,CASSSGLAGNTGELFF
TRBJ2-7,TRBV28,many,TRBD1,TGTGCCAGCAGTTTATATGGGACAGAGTCCTACGAGCAGTACTTC,CASSLYGTESYEQYF
TRBJ2-1,TRBV18,many,NA,TGTGCCAGCTCACCACCGCAGAGTAGGAGGAATGAGCAGTTCTTC,CASSPPQSRRNEQFF
TRBJ1-5,TRBV7-2,many,NA,TGTGCCAGCAGCTTAGTGGCTCGGCAGAGCAATCAGCCCCAGCATTTT,CASSLVARQSNQPQHF
TRBJ1-2,TRBV9,NA,NA,TGTGCCAGCAGTGACGGAGCCTCAAACGCTCATGGCTACACCTTC,CASSDGASNAHGYTF
TRBJ2-3,TRBV27,few,NA,TGTGCCAGCAGTTCGAGGGAAAGCACAGATACGCAGTATTTT,CASSSRESTDTQYF
TRBJ1-2,TRBV5-1,few,NA,TGCGCCAGCAGCGGCGCCAGAGGCTATGGCTACACCTTC,CASSGARGYGYTF
TRBJ2-5,TRBV12-3/TRBV12-4,many,NA,TGTGCCAGCAGTTTGGAGGGGGGGCTGTTAGAGACCCAGTACTTC,CASSLEGGLLETQYF
TRBJ1-1,TRBV7-2,many,NA,TGTGCCAGCAGCCCTCCTAGGGGCAACGCTTTCTTT,CASSPPRGNAFF
TRBJ2-3,TRBV12-5,few,NA,TGTGCTAGTGGCCCCGACCCCCTGGAGGCAGATACGCAGTATTTT,CASGPDPLEADTQYF
TRBJ1-1,TRBV4-1,many,NA,TGCGCCAGCAGCCCAGCCAAACAAACAGGGTACACTGAAGCTTTCTTT,CASSPAKQTGYTEAFF
TRBJ2-7,TRBV19,NA,NA,TGTGCCAGTAGTATTTTCAGCGGAGGGGCTTACGAGCAGTACTTC,CASSIFSGGAYEQYF
TRBJ2-1,TRBV28,NA,TRBD2,TGTGCCAGCAGTAACCGACTAGCGGGAGGCTACAATGAGCAGTTCTTC,CASSNRLAGGYNEQFF
TRBJ2-7,TRBV24-1,NA,NA,TGTGCCACCAGTGACGGGGGAGCCTACGAGCAGTACTTC,CATSDGGAYEQYF
TRBJ2-5,TRBV7-2,many,NA,TGTGCCAGCAGCTTAAGTTGGCAAGAGACCCAGTACTTC,CASSLSWQETQYF
TRBJ2-3,TRBV30,NA,NA,TGTGCCTGGATGGTGGGAGACTATAGCACAGATACGCAGTATTTT,CAWMVGDYSTDTQYF
TRBJ2-1,TRBV20-1,NA,NA,TGCAGTGCTAGGGGTATTGGGGGTCGATACAATGAGCAGTTCTTC,CSARGIGGRYNEQFF
TRBJ1-5,TRBV4-3,NA,NA,TGCGCCAGCAGCCAAGATATCGGGACCGCTCAGCCCCAGCATTTT,CASSQDIGTAQPQHF
TRBJ2-5,TRBV27,few,NA,TGTGCCAGCAGTTCTACAAACCAAGAGACCCAGTACTTC,CASSSTNQETQYF
TRBJ1-5,TRBV30,NA,TRBD1,TGTGCCTGGAGCCAAGGACAGGGGGGCCATCAGCCCCAGCATTTT,CAWSQGQGGHQPQHF
TRBJ1-6,TRBV6-1,NA,NA,TGTGCCAGCAGTGAACTCCCCCTAAATTCACCCCTCCACTTT,CASSELPLNSPLHF
TRBJ2-7,TRBV4-1,NA,TRBD1,TGCGCCAGCAGCCGAGGGACAGGACCAACGTACGAGCAGTACTTC,CASSRGTGPTYEQYF
TRBJ1-4,TRBV5-1,NA,NA,TGCGCCAGCAGCTTCGAGGGCGCGGGGTCTGAAAAACTGTTTTTT,CASSFEGAGSEKLFF
TRBJ2-2,TRBV6-1,many,TRBD2,TGTGCCAGCAATAGCGGGGCGCACACCGGGGAGCTGTTTTTT,CASNSGAHTGELFF
TRBJ2-3,TRBV11-2,few,NA,TGTGCCAGCAGCCCCCCGACGGGACAAAAAAACACAGATACGCAGTATTTT,CASSPPTGQKNTDTQYF